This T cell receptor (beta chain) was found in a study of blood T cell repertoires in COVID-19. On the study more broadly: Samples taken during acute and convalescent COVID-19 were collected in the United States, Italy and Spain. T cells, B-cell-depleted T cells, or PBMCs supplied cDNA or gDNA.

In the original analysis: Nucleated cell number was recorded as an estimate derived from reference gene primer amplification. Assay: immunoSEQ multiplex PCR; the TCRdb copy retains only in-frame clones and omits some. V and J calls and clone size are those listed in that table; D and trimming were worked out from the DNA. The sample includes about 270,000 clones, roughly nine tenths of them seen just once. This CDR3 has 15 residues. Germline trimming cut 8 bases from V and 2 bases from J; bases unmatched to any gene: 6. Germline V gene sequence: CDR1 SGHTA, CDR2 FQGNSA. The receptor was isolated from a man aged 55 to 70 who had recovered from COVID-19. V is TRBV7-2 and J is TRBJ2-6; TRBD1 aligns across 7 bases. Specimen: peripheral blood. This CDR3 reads CASRQGSTGANVLTF. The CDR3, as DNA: TGTGCCAGCCGACAGGGCTCGACTGGGGCCAACGTCCTGACTTTC.